This TCR beta chain was profiled in a study of identical twins. TCRdb fed the 5' RACE reads into MiXCR, producing one record per CDR3 protein. The sample lists some 1,700,000 distinct CDR3 sequences; roughly a third were seen once. In regard to this clonotype: Its antigen is still unknown.

Overall study results and limits: There was an excess of low generation probability in the out-of-frame alpha sequences that twins shared.

Trimming took 6 bases from V and 3 from J, leaving 5 bases between them. The CDR3 is made up of 11 amino acids. The V gene's germline CDR1 is ENHRY and CDR2 SYGVKD. The receptor's source is a newborn girl in good health. The genes are TRBV10-3 and TRBJ1-1; unclear D gene. The sample was cord blood. The CDR3 reads CAIRNYTEAFF. In nucleotides, the CDR3 is TGTGCCATCAGGAATTACACTGAAGCTTTCTTT.